Below, 18 T cell receptor beta chains from the same sample are listed, as sequenced in a study of T cell clonotyping in hematopoietic cell transplantation. Time point noted: recipient sample about 28 days before transplant, after cytoreduction. Libraries were prepared by immunoSEQ multiplex PCR; TCRdb keeps only in-frame clonotypes and omits some of them. The sample comprises 25,000 to 30,000 clones, 60% to 85% of which are singletons, and less than 7% rests with the top ten. Source: peripheral blood mononuclear cells, taken before stem cell transplant. The receptor source for this set is a woman aged 30 to 39 with chronic myeloid leukemia. Some clones in this sample may be carry-over from other donors' samples.

This sequence joins TRBV20-1 and TRBJ1-4; D unresolved. The CDR3 sequence is 10 residues long. The V gene lost 1 base and the J gene lost 8 bases, with 2 bases spanning the gap. In germline, CDR1 is DFQATT, CDR2 SNEGSKA (reference sequence). The CDR3 loop is CSARAEKLFF. DNA of the CDR3: TGCAGTGCTAGAGCCGAAAAACTGTTTTTT.

This clone was detected a few times. The rearrangement links TRBV2 to TRBJ2-2; D uncertain. CDR1 SNHLY and CDR2 FYNNEI come from the germline V gene. CDR3 length: 11 amino acids. Trimming stripped 5 bases from V and 8 bases from J, with 6 bases between. The CDR3 is CASSYRGELFF. DNA for the CDR3: TGTGCCAGCAGTTATAGGGGGGAGCTGTTTTTT.

The chain combines TRBV5-6 with TRBJ1-2; D is unclear. CDR3 size: 16 residues. Trimming took 0 bases from V and 4 from J, leaving 16 bases between them. The germline CDR1 and CDR2 sequences are SGHDT and YYEEEE. Here the CDR3 reads CASSLVGRGLSYGYTF. CDR3 DNA sequence: TGTGCCAGCAGCTTGGTGGGAAGAGGGTTGAGCTATGGCTACACCTTC.

The CDR3, as DNA: TGTGCCAGCAGCGCGGACAGGATGGTGTCAACGCAGTATTTT. Its protein product is CASSADRMVSTQYF. The genes are TRBV7-8 and TRBJ2-3; 7 bases line up with TRBD1. Trimming took 5 bases from V and 9 from J; bases not matched to a gene: 11. The CDR3 totals 14 residues. From germline, CDR1 is SGHVS and CDR2 FQNEAQ.

V is TRBV6-1 and J is TRBJ1-5, with 9 bases fitting TRBD1. The CDR3 extends over 14 amino acids. Germline V CDR1 and CDR2: MNHNS, SASEGT. Unmatched junction bases numbered 6, after V lost 6 bases and J lost 6 bases. CDR3 loop: CASRGTGTTQPQHF. The CDR3 bases are TGTGCCAGCAGGGGGACAGGGACCACTCAGCCCCAGCATTTT.

The rearrangement uses TRBV27 and TRBJ1-6; no firm D call. There are 14 residues in the CDR3. Germline CDR1 MNHEY, CDR2 SMNVEV (reference sequence). Trimming pared 1 base from V and 7 bases from J, leaving 8 bases between. CDR3 DNA sequence: TGTGCCAGCAGTTTATGGGCAAAGAATTCACCCCTCCACTTT. Protein sequence: CASSLWAKNSPLHF.

This rearrangement joins TRBV29-1 to TRBJ1-1, with a possible D match to TRBD1 (6 bases). V was pared by 4 bases and J by 4 bases, with 13 bases between. Germline CDR1 SQVTM, CDR2 ANQGSEA. This CDR3 comprises 13 residues. The CDR3: CSVVGGPGTEAFF. The DNA of the CDR3 is TGCAGCGTTGTTGGGGGGCCCGGCACTGAAGCTTTCTTT. Filled out from reference TRBV29-1 and TRBJ1-1, the complete variable domain reads SAVISQKPSRDICQRGTSLTIQCQVDSQVTMMFWYRQQPGQSLTLIATANQGSEATYESGFVIDKFPISRPNLTFSTLTVSNMSPEDSSIYLCSVVGGPGTEAFFGQGTRLTVV.

The CDR3 reads CASSISAATYEQYF. The CDR3 nucleotides are TGTGCCAGTAGTATCTCGGCAGCGACCTACGAGCAGTACTTC. This sequence joins TRBV19 and TRBJ2-7; D ambiguous. Germline CDR1 is LNHDA and CDR2 is SQIVND (reference sequence). This CDR3 has 14 amino acids. Between the trimmed V and J ends, which lost 3 bases and 2 bases, there was a span of 11 bases.

V is TRBV4-2 and J is TRBJ2-3; 8 nucleotides line up with TRBD2. The CDR3 is made up of 16 amino acids. Per germline, CDR1 LGHNA and CDR2 YNFKEQ. V lost 3 bases and J lost 1; bases outside the gene matches: 6. Written as DNA, the CDR3 is TGTGCCAGCAGCCATACTAGCGGATATGGCACAGATACGCAGTATTTT. Its translation is CASSHTSGYGTDTQYF.

V usage is TRBV30 and J usage is TRBJ1-6; 9 nucleotides align to TRBD1. Germline CDR1 is GTSNPN and CDR2 is SVGIG (reference sequence). J lost 9 bases, V lost 3 bases, and 9 bases had no gene match. There are 15 residues in the CDR3. CDR3 residues: CAWREDRGFFSPLHF. The CDR3 coding sequence is TGTGCCTGGAGAGAGGACAGGGGATTCTTTTCACCCCTCCACTTT.

This sequence joins TRBV25-1 and TRBJ1-2; D gene ambiguous. CDR1 and CDR2 from the germline V gene are MGHDK and SYGVNS. The CDR3 consists of 12 residues. Trimming pared 4 bases from V and 5 bases from J, leaving 8 bases between. The CDR3 spells CASSGGSYGYTF. CDR3 nucleotide sequence: TGTGCCAGCAGTGGAGGGTCGTATGGCTACACCTTC.

CDR3 DNA sequence: TGCGCCAGCGGATCCGGGGGCTCGTACCAAGAGACCCAGTACTTC. This sequence encodes CASGSGGSYQETQYF. The rearrangement uses TRBV5-1 and TRBJ2-5; D might be TRBD1 or TRBD2, each matching 6 bases. Looked up from germline, CDR1 is SGHRS and CDR2 is YFSETQ. Trimming took off 7 bases at V and 0 bases at J, with 16 bases between the two ends. The CDR3 sequence is 15 residues long. Full variable domain (remainder filled in from reference TRBV5-1 and TRBJ2-5): KAGVTQTPRYLIKTRGQQVTLSCSPISGHRSVSWYQQTPGQGLQFLFEYFSETQRNKGNFPGRFSGRQFSNSRSEMNVSTLELGDSALYLCASGSGGSYQETQYFGPGTRLLVL.

The J gene is TRBJ2-1, the V gene TRBV5-1; D uncertain. The CDR3 totals 11 residues. The germline gives CDR1 SGHRS, CDR2 YFSETQ. Trimming took 3 bases from V and 6 from J, leaving 4 bases between them. In nucleotides, the CDR3 is TGCGCCAGCAGCTGGGGCAATGAGCAGTTCTTC. This encodes CASSWGNEQFF.

V gene TRBV7-3 combines with J gene TRBJ2-7; D is perhaps TRBD2 (5 bases). Germline V gives CDR1 SGHTA, CDR2 FQGTGA. V was trimmed by 8 bases and J by 3 bases, leaving 14 bases between them. The CDR3 covers 13 residues. CDR3 DNA sequence: TGTGCCAGCTCCCCTAGCCCAGACTACGAGCAGTACTTC. It encodes CASSPSPDYEQYF. The full variable domain, in which reference TRBV7-3 and TRBJ2-7 provide the parts outside the CDR3, is GAGVSQTPSNKVTEKGKYVELRCDPISGHTALYWYRQSLGQGPEFLIYFQGTGAADDSGLPNDRFFAVRPEGSVSTLKIQRTERGDSAVYLCASSPSPDYEQYFGPGTRLTVT.

The chain joins TRBV20-1 to TRBJ2-5; D gene ambiguous. The CDR3 covers 10 residues. V was shortened by 3 bases and J by 4 bases, with 3 bases between the two germline ends. Per germline, CDR1 DFQATT and CDR2 SNEGSKA (reference sequence). CDR3 sequence reads: CSARRETQYF. In DNA form, the CDR3 reads TGCAGTGCTAGGAGAGAGACCCAGTACTTC.

The J gene is TRBJ2-7, the V gene TRBV30; D ambiguous. The CDR3 loop spans 14 amino acids. The V and J ends lost 3 bases and 5 bases respectively, with 17 bases between them. Germline CDR1 GTSNPN, CDR2 SVGIG (reference sequence). CDR3 in DNA: TGTGCCTGGAGCGGAACGGCCAGCGTCCACGAGCAGTACTTC. Its protein is CAWSGTASVHEQYF.

The chain is built from TRBV30 and TRBJ1-5; D remains unclear. Germline CDR1 and CDR2: GTSNPN and SVGIG (reference sequence). The germline V and J ends were trimmed by 2 bases and 2 bases, with 10 bases remaining between them. The CDR3 contains 14 residues. The CDR3 bases are TGTGCCTGGAGTCGGTCAGTGGGCAATCAGCCCCAGCATTTT. Amino acid sequence: CAWSRSVGNQPQHF.

This clone appeared a few times. This sequence joins TRBV30 and TRBJ1-1, with D hard to call. V lost 0 bases and J 11 bases, leaving 13 bases between the germline ends. The germline CDR1 and CDR2 sequences are GTSNPN and SVGIG (reference sequence). The CDR3 length is 12 residues. The CDR3 bases are TGTGCCTGGAGTGTACGGGAGGGATCTGCTTTCTTT. Translating it yields CAWSVREGSAFF.